This T cell receptor (beta chain) was found in a study of breast tumors, draining lymph nodes, adjacent tissues. MiXCR, applied by TCRdb to the multiplex PCR reads, yields one record per CDR3 protein. The table has fewer than 150,000 distinct CDR3 sequences, less than 25% seen once. Breast cancer patients provided tissue from their axillary draining lymph nodes. In its sample, this clonotype was seen many times. The antigen is undetermined. Study results and caveats: The lymph node origin of tumor T cells was framed as consistent with a hypothesis, not demonstrated. Luminal-like breast cancer showed significantly greater tumor-nontumor repertoire similarity than basal-like breast cancer did. Compared with lymph nodes, tumors were less diverse; compared with nontumor tissue, more. Data fit most tumor T cells coming from lymph node, expanding in tumor.

V gave up 1 base and J gave up 10 bases, with 11 bases separating them. The CDR3 is made up of 12 amino acids. Germline V gene lookup returns CDR1 GTSNPN and CDR2 SVGIG (reference sequence). Sequenced sample: axillary lymph node tissue. The TCR was taken from a female donor with breast cancer. Some clones in this sample may be carry-over from other donors' samples. V is TRBV30 and J is TRBJ2-1; perhaps TRBD2 as D (5 bases). CDR3 sequence: CAWSARRGEQFF. Written as DNA, the CDR3 is TGTGCCTGGAGTGCCCGACGAGGGGAGCAGTTCTTC.